A selection of T cell receptor beta chains follows, all from one sample in a study of shared clonotypes between healthy human individuals. Repertoires were generated with immunoSEQ multiplex PCR, while TCRdb's copy carries only in-frame clones and drops some. The sample shows 110,000 or so clones, about 70% of them seen only once. The sample taken for sequencing was memory CD8+ T cells sorted from blood. The source is a woman under 40 in good health. CDR3s include the opening cysteine and the closing phenylalanine or tryptophan. Fields, in order: D gene, J gene, V gene, clone size, CDR3 protein, CDR3 DNA. D genes are given only for firm matches. Only part of the rows carry a size: once, few, many, or a class if the clone is expanded.

d_gene: .; j_gene: TRBJ1-1; v_gene: TRBV9; abundance: once; CDR3aa: CASSVAGGQNEAFF; CDR3nt: TGTGCCAGCAGCGTAGCTGGGGGGCAAAATGAAGCTTTCTTT
d_gene: .; j_gene: TRBJ1-2; v_gene: TRBV12-5; abundance: .; CDR3aa: CASGPGSLSGYTF; CDR3nt: TGTGCTAGTGGTCCGGGGAGTCTAAGTGGCTACACCTTC
d_gene: .; j_gene: TRBJ2-7; v_gene: TRBV4-2; abundance: many; CDR3aa: CASSQADDVDEQYF; CDR3nt: TGTGCCAGCAGCCAAGCCGACGACGTCGACGAGCAGTACTTC
d_gene: .; j_gene: TRBJ2-3; v_gene: TRBV6-6; abundance: once; CDR3aa: CASSYTVLGGDTQYF; CDR3nt: TGTGCCAGCAGTTACACAGTACTAGGGGGAGATACGCAGTATTTT
d_gene: .; j_gene: TRBJ2-1; v_gene: TRBV5-2; abundance: .; CDR3aa: CASSHLKPGSEQFF; CDR3nt: TGTGCCAGCAGCCACCTGAAACCAGGGTCTGAGCAGTTCTTC
d_gene: .; j_gene: TRBJ1-5; v_gene: TRBV19; abundance: once; CDR3aa: CASSIAGEPFQPQHF; CDR3nt: TGTGCCAGTAGTATAGCAGGGGAACCTTTTCAGCCCCAGCATTTT
d_gene: .; j_gene: TRBJ2-1; v_gene: TRBV4-1; abundance: .; CDR3aa: CASSQARGEQFF; CDR3nt: TGCGCCAGCAGCCAAGCCCGTGGTGAGCAGTTCTTC
d_gene: .; j_gene: TRBJ2-7; v_gene: TRBV6-6; abundance: once; CDR3aa: CASSSLPGSSYEQYF; CDR3nt: TGTGCCAGCAGTTCCCTCCCCGGGTCGTCCTACGAGCAGTACTTC
d_gene: TRBD1; j_gene: TRBJ2-7; v_gene: TRBV28; abundance: .; CDR3aa: CASSSLGGTGAYEQYF; CDR3nt: TGTGCCAGCAGTTCCCTGGGCGGGACAGGAGCCTACGAGCAGTACTTC
d_gene: .; j_gene: TRBJ1-4; v_gene: TRBV6-4; abundance: few; CDR3aa: CASSETPSGEKLFF; CDR3nt: TGTGCCAGCAGTGAGACTCCTTCGGGCGAAAAACTGTTTTTT
d_gene: .; j_gene: TRBJ1-5; v_gene: TRBV5-5; abundance: .; CDR3aa: CASSLVLRRNGNQPQHF; CDR3nt: TGTGCCAGCAGCTTGGTTTTACGAAGGAATGGCAATCAGCCCCAGCATTTT
d_gene: .; j_gene: TRBJ2-7; v_gene: TRBV7-2; abundance: .; CDR3aa: CASSLMRGSYEQYF; CDR3nt: TGTGCCAGCAGCTTAATGAGGGGATCCTACGAGCAGTACTTC
d_gene: TRBD1; j_gene: TRBJ1-5; v_gene: TRBV4-2; abundance: .; CDR3aa: CASSPDRESRPQHF; CDR3nt: TGTGCCAGCAGCCCTGACAGGGAATCGCGGCCCCAGCATTTT
d_gene: .; j_gene: TRBJ1-5; v_gene: TRBV6-6; abundance: .; CDR3aa: CASSYRDQPQHF; CDR3nt: TGTGCCAGCAGTTACCGGGACCAGCCCCAGCATTTT
d_gene: .; j_gene: TRBJ1-2; v_gene: TRBV29-1; abundance: few; CDR3aa: CSSIDSNYGYTF; CDR3nt: TGCAGCTCAATAGACTCTAACTATGGCTACACCTTC
d_gene: .; j_gene: TRBJ2-3; v_gene: TRBV14; abundance: few; CDR3aa: CASSQVGGSGDTQYF; CDR3nt: TGTGCCAGCAGCCAAGTAGGTGGTTCGGGAGATACGCAGTATTTT
d_gene: .; j_gene: TRBJ1-5; v_gene: TRBV27; abundance: .; CDR3aa: CASSYGGGGDQPQHF; CDR3nt: TGTGCCAGCAGTTATGGGGGAGGGGGGGATCAGCCCCAGCATTTT
d_gene: .; j_gene: TRBJ2-7; v_gene: TRBV14; abundance: .; CDR3aa: CASSQDLGKGSYEQYF; CDR3nt: TGTGCCAGCAGCCAAGATCTGGGGAAGGGCTCCTACGAGCAGTACTTC
d_gene: .; j_gene: TRBJ2-5; v_gene: TRBV6-6; abundance: .; CDR3aa: CASSQTGPGGETQYF; CDR3nt: TGTGCCAGCAGTCAGACGGGACCCGGTGGGGAGACCCAGTACTTC
d_gene: TRBD2; j_gene: TRBJ2-1; v_gene: TRBV6-4; abundance: few; CDR3aa: CASSVTGTNNEQFF; CDR3nt: TGTGCCAGCAGTGTTACTGGGACTAATAATGAGCAGTTCTTC
d_gene: .; j_gene: TRBJ2-7; v_gene: TRBV27; abundance: few; CDR3aa: CASSLSRQTIYEQYF; CDR3nt: TGTGCCAGCAGTTTATCGAGACAGACCATATACGAGCAGTACTTC
d_gene: .; j_gene: TRBJ2-7; v_gene: TRBV6-6; abundance: few; CDR3aa: CASSDSSGASSEQYF; CDR3nt: TGTGCCAGCAGTGACTCGTCGGGAGCTTCGTCCGAGCAGTACTTC
d_gene: .; j_gene: TRBJ1-5; v_gene: TRBV19; abundance: .; CDR3aa: CASGGEEINQPQHF; CDR3nt: TGTGCCAGCGGAGGAGAGGAAATCAATCAGCCCCAGCATTTT
d_gene: .; j_gene: TRBJ2-1; v_gene: TRBV7-8; abundance: .; CDR3aa: CASTTGVHNEQFF; CDR3nt: TGTGCCAGCACAACCGGGGTCCACAATGAGCAGTTCTTC
d_gene: .; j_gene: TRBJ2-2; v_gene: TRBV5-6; abundance: .; CDR3aa: CASSLALGFEAGELFF; CDR3nt: TGTGCCAGCAGCTTGGCCCTAGGATTTGAAGCCGGGGAGCTGTTTTTT
d_gene: TRBD2; j_gene: TRBJ2-5; v_gene: TRBV9; abundance: .; CDR3aa: CASSPSLAGGETQYF; CDR3nt: TGTGCCAGCAGCCCCTCCCTAGCGGGAGGAGAGACCCAGTACTTC
d_gene: .; j_gene: TRBJ1-2; v_gene: TRBV6-5; abundance: .; CDR3aa: CASSPWPDLYGYTF; CDR3nt: TGTGCCAGCAGTCCCTGGCCGGACCTCTATGGCTACACCTTC
d_gene: .; j_gene: TRBJ2-7; v_gene: TRBV14; abundance: .; CDR3aa: CASSHGGEQYF; CDR3nt: TGTGCCAGCAGCCACGGCGGTGAGCAGTACTTC
d_gene: TRBD2; j_gene: TRBJ2-7; v_gene: TRBV6-4; abundance: .; CDR3aa: CASSSRDSGSYEQYF; CDR3nt: TGTGCCAGCAGCTCCAGAGATAGCGGGAGCTACGAGCAGTACTTC
d_gene: .; j_gene: TRBJ1-1; v_gene: TRBV11-2; abundance: .; CDR3aa: CASSLGQLIAFF; CDR3nt: TGTGCCAGCAGCTTAGGCCAACTGATAGCTTTCTTT
d_gene: .; j_gene: TRBJ1-4; v_gene: TRBV7-9; abundance: .; CDR3aa: CASVPDSTNEKLFF; CDR3nt: TGTGCCAGCGTCCCCGATTCAACTAATGAAAAACTGTTTTTT
d_gene: .; j_gene: TRBJ1-1; v_gene: TRBV7-8; abundance: .; CDR3aa: CASSQYTNTEAFF; CDR3nt: TGTGCCAGCAGCCAGTATACCAACACTGAAGCTTTCTTT
d_gene: TRBD1; j_gene: TRBJ1-1; v_gene: TRBV19; abundance: .; CDR3aa: CASRLRSGGGTEAFF; CDR3nt: TGTGCCAGTAGGCTTCGATCAGGGGGTGGCACTGAAGCTTTCTTT
d_gene: .; j_gene: TRBJ2-2; v_gene: TRBV18; abundance: .; CDR3aa: CASSPPKGRGPPTGELFF; CDR3nt: TGTGCCAGCTCACCACCGAAGGGGAGAGGACCCCCCACCGGGGAGCTGTTTTTT
d_gene: .; j_gene: TRBJ2-7; v_gene: TRBV7-8; abundance: .; CDR3aa: CASSHAAQGKPSSYEQYF; CDR3nt: TGTGCCAGCAGTCACGCCGCACAGGGAAAACCCAGCTCCTACGAGCAGTACTTC
d_gene: .; j_gene: TRBJ2-7; v_gene: TRBV4-2; abundance: .; CDR3aa: CASSPHRDYEQYF; CDR3nt: TGTGCCAGCAGCCCGCACAGGGACTACGAGCAGTACTTC
d_gene: TRBD1; j_gene: TRBJ2-5; v_gene: TRBV25-1; abundance: .; CDR3aa: CASSAGQGKLETQYF; CDR3nt: TGTGCCAGCAGTGCCGGACAGGGTAAACTAGAGACCCAGTACTTC
d_gene: .; j_gene: TRBJ2-7; v_gene: TRBV4-2; abundance: .; CDR3aa: CASSQTRGVSYEQYF; CDR3nt: TGTGCCAGCAGCCAAACCAGGGGGGTCTCCTACGAGCAGTACTTC
d_gene: TRBD2; j_gene: TRBJ2-7; v_gene: TRBV6-5; abundance: few; CDR3aa: CASSYRTSPYYEQYF; CDR3nt: TGTGCCAGCAGCTACCGGACTAGCCCCTACTACGAGCAGTACTTC
d_gene: .; j_gene: TRBJ2-1; v_gene: TRBV30; abundance: .; CDR3aa: CAWSVLGGTYNEQFF; CDR3nt: TGTGCCTGGAGTGTACTCGGCGGGACCTACAATGAGCAGTTCTTC
d_gene: .; j_gene: TRBJ2-1; v_gene: TRBV4-1; abundance: .; CDR3aa: CASSQDSFPGRFYNEQFF; CDR3nt: TGCGCCAGCAGCCAAGATTCGTTCCCTGGCAGGTTCTACAATGAGCAGTTCTTC